Described below is a single T cell receptor beta chain sequence and its context. Its antigen is still unknown. Qualities for individual bases were not recorded, and no much larger clone is one base off. Here V drops 7 bases and J drops 4 bases, and the junction holds 7 bases not matched to any gene. Taken from cysteine to phenylalanine, the CDR3 has 14 residues. CDR3 DNA is the only sequence kept; it has 42 bases, read in frame from the first base. CDR1 SQVTM and CDR2 ANQGSEA are derived from the germline V gene. The immunoSEQ Assay, a bias-controlled multiplex PCR, was used to amplify TCRbeta CDR3 regions from genomic DNA. In the paper's pipeline: Nucleated cell counts per sample were estimated from amplification of reference gene primers within the assay. Sequence reads were collapsed and filtered to measure the absolute abundance of every unique TCRbeta CDR3 rearrangement. For each sample, productive Simpson clonality was calculated by taking the square root of Simpson's diversity index across productive rearrangements. The source is immuneACCESS, and TCRdb retained only in-frame sequences with V and J called. Part of the clones is not carried over; for the studies checked, unresolved V genes explain less than half of this, and the remainder is unexplained. V and J calls and clone size are as listed in that table; D and trimming were resolved from the DNA. This sample is represented by under 35,000 clones; over 75% of them were singletons. The ten top clones hold roughly 6% of the sample.

This specimen comes from a study of blood T cell repertoires in COVID-19 (dated by TCRdb to 2018 to 2021). Notes on the research overall: The collaborator samples originated in the United States, Italy and Spain and spanned the acute and convalescent phases of COVID-19. The repertoires were made available in a free public database intended to serve as a resource for research on the immune response to SARS-CoV-2. Sample metadata almost always included a de-identified subject ID, COVID-19 status, age in years and sex. Subjects who had been exposed to COVID-19, were actively infected with it, or had recovered from it provided the deeply sampled blood TCRbeta repertoires that made up the dataset. Samples were obtained from the ongoing ImmuneRACE study (first 160 participants) and from approximately 1,200 subjects provided by 6 global collaborators. HLA class I and class II types, where available, came from metadata supplied by the sample provider rather than from assay-based typing. The prospective study material was composed of cDNA or gDNA derived from T cells, B-cell-depleted T cells, or PBMCs. Overall results and qualifications from the work: Clinical and demographic metadata were provided uncurated, with the amount varying by source and participant.

The collaborating institutions used their own protocols to collect whole blood in K2EDTA tubes. For TCRbeta analysis, collaborators shipped samples in one of three forms: frozen whole blood, isolated PBMCs, or DNA extracted from either of those sample types. Rearrangement joined TRBV29-1 to TRBJ2-3, and 11 junctional nucleotides match TRBD2. This clonotype was obtained from a human donor in a cohort sampled during active COVID-19. The specimen sequenced was peripheral blood. The CDR3 protein: CSGNPGLAADTQYF. The nucleotide sequence reads as follows: TGCAGCGGGAACCCGGGACTAGCGGCAGATACGCAGTATTTT.